This TCR beta chain stems from a study of T cells expressing NK-cell markers. The wider study: Researchers got TCR beta repertoires out of sorted CD3+CD56+NKG2C+, CD3+CD56+NKG2C- and CD3+CD56-NKG2C+ T cells.

With UMIs, 5'RACE template switching was used to make TCR beta cDNA. No DNA is given; TCRdb re-called the 5' RACE reads and lists each CDR3 protein once. In total, the table holds 140,000 or so distinct CDR3 sequences. The CDR3 totals 13 residues. Germline CDR1 and CDR2: MGHDK and SYGVNS. This receptor was obtained from a man aged 18 to 29 in good health. The chain joins TRBV25-1 to TRBJ2-5; TCRdb names TRBD1, which stays unverified in the absence of DNA. The sequencing input was blood T cells: a sorted CD56 or NKG2C T cell subset, CD4+ or CD8+ T cells, or bulk PBMC T cells (not recorded which). The CDR3 spells CASGAGTEETQYF.